The T cell receptor (beta chain) under discussion was sequenced for a study of CD8+CD57+ T cells in acquired aplastic anemia. CDR3 and TCR beta VDJ profiling relied on genomic DNA as the template. TCRdb used MiXCR to reprocess the reads, holding one entry per CDR3 protein. The table includes 95,000 to 120,000 distinct CDR3 sequences, less than 65% detected once. This sequence was found in a human donor in good health, serving as a control. Sequencing was done on a sample of sorted CD4+, CD8+, or CD8+CD57+ T cells (not recorded which) from PBMCs.

The CDR3 DNA reads as TGTGCCAGCAGCTTAATGGGGGGGGACACTGAAGCTTTCTTT. Its protein is CASSLMGGDTEAFF. The rearrangement links TRBV7-3 to TRBJ1-1; the D gene is possibly TRBD1 (5 bases). CDR3 length: 14 amino acids. Germline assignment: CDR1 SGHTA and CDR2 FQGTGA. Trimming took 1 base from V and 3 from J, leaving 9 bases between them.